The rows below give T cell receptor beta chains drawn from one sample of a study of beta chain features in type 1 diabetes. Libraries were prepared by immunoSEQ multiplex PCR; TCRdb keeps only in-frame clonotypes and omits some of them. In the table there are about 260,000 clones, 20% of which are singletons. Sequencing was carried out using naive CD4+ T cells from blood. Receptor source: a woman aged 40 to 49 with type 1 diabetes. Each CDR3 is given with its conserved first and last residue. A D gene is named only where the DNA matches it firmly. Only part of the rows carry a size: once, few, many, or a class if the clone is expanded.

cdr3_aa: CASSRPGQGYEQYF
cdr3_nt: TGTGCCAGCAGCCGTCCGGGACAGGGCTACGAGCAGTACTTC
clone_size: few
j_call: TRBJ2-7
d_call: TRBD1
v_call: TRBV7-2

cdr3_aa: CASSFDGGAFQPQHF
cdr3_nt: TGTGCCAGCAGCTTTGATGGGGGCGCGTTTCAGCCCCAGCATTTT
clone_size: -
j_call: TRBJ1-5
d_call: -
v_call: TRBV11-2

cdr3_aa: CAWSARDLLHEQYF
cdr3_nt: TGTGCCTGGAGTGCTCGGGACTTATTGCACGAGCAGTACTTC
clone_size: few
j_call: TRBJ2-7
d_call: -
v_call: TRBV30

cdr3_aa: CASSQEATQYF
cdr3_nt: TGCGCCAGCAGCCAAGAAGCTACGCAGTATTTT
clone_size: -
j_call: TRBJ2-3
d_call: -
v_call: TRBV4-3

cdr3_aa: CASSEGQGLTQYF
cdr3_nt: TGTGCCAGCAGTGAAGGACAGGGACTGACCCAGTACTTC
clone_size: -
j_call: TRBJ2-5
d_call: TRBD1
v_call: TRBV27

cdr3_aa: CASNLGGTGELFF
cdr3_nt: TGTGCCAGCAACCTAGGAGGGACCGGGGAGCTGTTTTTT
clone_size: few
j_call: TRBJ2-2
d_call: -
v_call: TRBV7-2

cdr3_aa: CSVDGRGTGELFF
cdr3_nt: TGCAGCGTTGACGGCCGGGGAACCGGGGAGCTGTTTTTT
clone_size: few
j_call: TRBJ2-2
d_call: -
v_call: TRBV29-1

cdr3_aa: CASSLLGSSTDTQYF
cdr3_nt: TGTGCCAGCAGCTTGCTCGGTTCTAGCACAGATACGCAGTATTTT
clone_size: few
j_call: TRBJ2-3
d_call: -
v_call: TRBV5-4

cdr3_aa: CASSQWAIEIKGKGEKLFF
cdr3_nt: TGCGCCAGCAGCCAGTGGGCGATAGAGATTAAGGGGAAGGGTGAAAAACTGTTTTTT
clone_size: -
j_call: TRBJ1-4
d_call: -
v_call: TRBV4-1

cdr3_aa: CASSPSLEDDGYTF
cdr3_nt: TGTGCCAGCTCACCAAGTTTGGAGGACGATGGCTACACCTTC
clone_size: -
j_call: TRBJ1-2
d_call: -
v_call: TRBV18

cdr3_aa: CASRGRGGASTDTQYF
cdr3_nt: TGTGCCAGCAGGGGACGAGGGGGAGCTAGCACAGATACGCAGTATTTT
clone_size: -
j_call: TRBJ2-3
d_call: -
v_call: TRBV27

cdr3_aa: CASSATVSTDTQYF
cdr3_nt: TGTGCCAGCAGCGCAACAGTAAGCACAGATACGCAGTATTTT
clone_size: -
j_call: TRBJ2-3
d_call: -
v_call: TRBV7-9

cdr3_aa: CASSLARATDTQYF
cdr3_nt: TGTGCCAGCAGCTTAGCGCGGGCTACAGATACGCAGTATTTT
clone_size: few
j_call: TRBJ2-3
d_call: -
v_call: TRBV7-2

cdr3_aa: CASSPRDRGQNEQFF
cdr3_nt: TGTGCCAGCAGCCCCCGGGACAGGGGGCAAAATGAGCAGTTCTTC
clone_size: -
j_call: TRBJ2-1
d_call: TRBD1
v_call: TRBV9

cdr3_aa: CSVVGQGLNTEAFF
cdr3_nt: TGCAGCGTTGTGGGGCAGGGATTGAACACTGAAGCTTTCTTT
clone_size: -
j_call: TRBJ1-1
d_call: -
v_call: TRBV29-1